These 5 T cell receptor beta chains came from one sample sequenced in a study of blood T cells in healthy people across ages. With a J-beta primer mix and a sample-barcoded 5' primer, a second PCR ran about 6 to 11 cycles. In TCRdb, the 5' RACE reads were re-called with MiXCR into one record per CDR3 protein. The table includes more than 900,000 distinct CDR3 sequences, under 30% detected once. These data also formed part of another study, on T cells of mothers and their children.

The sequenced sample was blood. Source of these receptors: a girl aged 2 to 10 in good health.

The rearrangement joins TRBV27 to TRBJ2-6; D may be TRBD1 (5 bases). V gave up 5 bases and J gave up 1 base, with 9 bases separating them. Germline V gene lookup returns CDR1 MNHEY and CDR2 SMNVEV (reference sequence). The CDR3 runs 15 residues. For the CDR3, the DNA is TGTGCCAGCAGTAACCAGGGTTCTGGGGCCAACGTCCTGACTTTC. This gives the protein CASSNQGSGANVLTF.

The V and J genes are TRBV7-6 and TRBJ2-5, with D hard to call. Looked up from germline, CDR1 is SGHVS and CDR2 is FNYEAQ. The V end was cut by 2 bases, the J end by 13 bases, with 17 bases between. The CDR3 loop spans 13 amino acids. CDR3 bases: TGTGCCAGCAGCTTACAACCAGGCGGAGCGCGGTACTTC. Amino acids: CASSLQPGGARYF.

The CDR3, as DNA: TGTGCCAGCAGAACCCGACTCGAGGCGGAGTTGGAGACCCAGTACTTC. Its protein is CASRTRLEAELETQYF. The chain employs TRBV7-6 and TRBJ2-5; D is undetermined. From germline, CDR1 is SGHVS and CDR2 FNYEAQ. CDR3 length equals 16 residues. Deletions cut 6 bases from V and 5 bases from J, with 22 bases between. Full variable domain (missing parts from reference TRBV7-6 and TRBJ2-5): GAGVSQSPRYKVTKRGQDVALRCDPISGHVSLYWYRQALGQGPEFLTYFNYEAQQDKSGLPNDRFSAERPEGSISTLTIQRTEQRDSAMYRCASRTRLEAELETQYFGPGTRLLVL.

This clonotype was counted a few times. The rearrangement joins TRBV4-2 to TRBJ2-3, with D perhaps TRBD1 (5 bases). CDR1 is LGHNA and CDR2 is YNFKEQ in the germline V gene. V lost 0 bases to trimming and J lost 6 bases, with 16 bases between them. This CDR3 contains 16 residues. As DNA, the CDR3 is TGTGCCAGCAGCCAAGATCAGCAGGGCCTTTCGGATACGCAGTATTTT. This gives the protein CASSQDQQGLSDTQYF.

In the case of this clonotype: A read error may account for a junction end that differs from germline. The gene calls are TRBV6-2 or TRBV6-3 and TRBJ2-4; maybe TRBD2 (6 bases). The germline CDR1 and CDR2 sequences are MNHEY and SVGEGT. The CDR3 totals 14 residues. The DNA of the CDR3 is TGTGCCTGCAGTTTTAGCGGAGCCAAAAACATTCAGTACTTC. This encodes CACSFSGAKNIQYF.